Listed here are 22 T cell receptor beta chains from one sample, sequenced in a study of Ad26.COV2.S vaccination and SARS-CoV-2 variants. Assay: immunoSEQ multiplex PCR; the TCRdb copy retains only in-frame clones and omits some. Among almost 400,000 clones listed, around 89% were seen once. Treatment indicated: around 19 received Ad26.COV2.S at low or high dose, single or two shots; several received placebo; per-sample allocation not given. The samples were gathered on day 63 after the first injection of vaccine or placebo. The specimen was peripheral blood, collected in a trial of Ad26.COV2.S vaccine versus placebo. The receptor set was obtained from a person between 18 and 60 years old who received the Ad26.COV2.S COVID-19 vaccine or a placebo.

The chain employs TRBV28 and TRBJ1-2; 8 bases are a match to TRBD1. In germline, CDR1 is MDHEN, CDR2 SYDVKM. The J segment lost 4 bases and the V segment lost 5 bases, leaving 3 bases of the junction unmatched. CDR3 length equals 13 residues. The CDR3 sequence: CASSPTGVYGYTF. Written as DNA, the CDR3 is TGTGCCAGCAGTCCGACAGGGGTCTATGGCTACACCTTC.

The genes are TRBV28 and TRBJ1-1; D is undetermined. The ends were cut back, 7 bases at V and 11 bases at J, with 14 bases in the middle. Germline V CDR1 and CDR2: MDHEN, SYDVKM. The CDR3 is 11 residues long. This chain's CDR3 is CASTKTRRAFF. CDR3 in DNA: TGTGCCAGCACCAAGACCCGGAGGGCTTTCTTT. The complete variable domain, with remaining parts taken from reference TRBV28 and TRBJ1-1, reads DVKVTQSSRYLVKRTGEKVFLECVQDMDHENMFWYRQDPGLGLRLIYFSYDVKMKEKGDIPEGYSVSREKKERFSLILESASTNQTSMYLCASTKTRRAFFGQGTRLTVV.

This rearrangement joins TRBV3-1 (or the pseudogene TRBV3-2) to TRBJ1-5; D remains unclear. V was shortened by 4 bases and J by 3 bases, with 10 bases between the two germline ends. Germline CDR1 LGHDT, CDR2 YNNKEL (reference sequence). The CDR3 consists of 14 residues. In DNA, the CDR3 is TGTGCCAGCAGCCCGAGGCAGAACAATCAGCCCCAGCATTTT. Translation gives CASSPRQNNQPQHF.

This chain joins TRBV19 and TRBJ2-7, with 7 bases identical to TRBD2. Unmatched junction bases numbered 6, after V lost 1 base and J lost 3 bases. The CDR3 sequence is 15 residues long. Germline V gene data show CDR1 as LNHDA and CDR2 as SQIVND (reference sequence). CDR3 loop: CASSIASGGIYEQYF. The DNA for the CDR3 is TGTGCCAGTAGTATAGCTAGCGGAGGCATCTACGAGCAGTACTTC.

The J gene is TRBJ1-1, the V gene TRBV28; the D is unclear. This CDR3 is 14 amino acids long. Germline assignment: CDR1 MDHEN and CDR2 SYDVKM. With 2 bases removed from V and 4 bases from J, the gap between germline ends came to 11 bases. CDR3 coding DNA: TGTGCCAGCAGTTTAACTGGGCCCCCCACTGAAGCTTTCTTT. Translating it yields CASSLTGPPTEAFF.

The rearrangement joins TRBV28 to TRBJ2-1, with D perhaps matching TRBD2 (6 bases). The CDR3 has 14 residues. Germline V gives CDR1 MDHEN, CDR2 SYDVKM. Trimming shortened V by 7 bases and J by 0 bases, and 10 bases separated the two germline ends. The chain's CDR3 is CASNPGDSYNEQFF. The CDR3 region has the DNA TGTGCCAGCAACCCGGGAGACTCCTACAATGAGCAGTTCTTC. Combining the CDR3 with reference TRBV28 and TRBJ2-1 gives the whole variable domain DVKVTQSSRYLVKRTGEKVFLECVQDMDHENMFWYRQDPGLGLRLIYFSYDVKMKEKGDIPEGYSVSREKKERFSLILESASTNQTSMYLCASNPGDSYNEQFFGPGTRLTVL.

J is TRBJ2-3 and V is TRBV28; maybe TRBD2 (5 bases). This CDR3 region has 13 residues. V was trimmed by 5 bases and J by 3 bases, leaving 9 bases between them. CDR1 is MDHEN, CDR2 SYDVKM, per germline. Here the CDR3 DNA reads TGTGCCAGCAGTCGTACGGGGACAGATACGCAGTATTTT. It translates to CASSRTGTDTQYF.

The chain couples TRBV2 to TRBJ2-5; possibly TRBD1 or TRBD2 for D (5 bases each). Germline V gives CDR1 SNHLY, CDR2 FYNNEI. The CDR3 runs 15 residues. V gave up 6 bases and J gave up 0 bases, with 14 bases separating them. DNA of the CDR3: TGTGCCAGCAGCCGGGGACCCGCGAACCAAGAGACCCAGTACTTC. This sequence encodes CASSRGPANQETQYF. Drawing the rest from reference TRBV2 and TRBJ2-5, the complete variable domain is EPEVTQTPSHQVTQMGQEVILRCVPISNHLYFYWYRQILGQKVEFLVSFYNNEISEKSEIFDDQFSVERPDGSNFTLKIRSTKLEDSAMYFCASSRGPANQETQYFGPGTRLLVL.

This clone was found once. CDR3 bases: TGTGCCAGCATGATCAGGACGTACACAGATACGCAGTATTTT. Residues: CASMIRTYTDTQYF. The chain carries TRBV27 and TRBJ2-3, with D hard to call. Germline assignment: CDR1 MNHEY and CDR2 SMNVEV (reference sequence). V was trimmed by 7 bases and J by 2 bases, leaving 13 bases between them. The CDR3 has 14 amino acids.

This clone was seen just once. This chain uses TRBV6-5 with TRBJ2-7; TRBD2 is a possible D gene (6 bases). Deletions cut 7 bases from V and 2 bases from J, with 18 bases between. The germline CDR1 and CDR2 sequences are MNHEY and SVGAGI. This CDR3 spans 15 amino acids. The CDR3 protein is CASNLFSGVPYEQYF. The CDR3 coding sequence is TGTGCCAGCAACTTATTTAGCGGAGTCCCCTACGAGCAGTACTTC.

The CDR3 is CASTIRGSPLHF. CDR3 bases: TGTGCCAGCACAATCAGGGGGTCACCCCTCCACTTT. V usage is TRBV28 and J usage is TRBJ1-6; 7 nucleotides line up with TRBD1. The germline gives CDR1 MDHEN, CDR2 SYDVKM. This CDR3 contains 12 residues. J lost 10 bases, V lost 7 bases, and 4 bases had no gene match.

This clone has only one observation. The chain is built from TRBV21-1 and TRBJ2-1; the DNA was not compared with TRBD1, the D call given in the table. TRBV21-1 is deemed a pseudogene. The CDR3 totals 14 residues. CDR3 region: CASSKVAGNHEQFF. In DNA, the CDR3 is TGTGCCAGCAGCAAAGTTGCAGGGAATCATGAGCAGTTCTTC.

The chain links TRBV21-1 to TRBJ2-7; the D call TRBD2 from the table was never checked on the DNA. TRBV21-1 is recorded as a pseudogene. The CDR3 consists of 17 residues. The CDR3 DNA reads as TGTGCCAGCAGCAAAGAGTTAGCGGGAGGGACCTCCTACGAGCAGTACTTC. It codes for CASSKELAGGTSYEQYF.

The V gene is TRBV11-2, the J gene TRBJ1-2; the D is unclear. Per the germline V gene, CDR1 is SGHAT and CDR2 is FQNNGV. The CDR3 loop spans 15 amino acids. V dropped 0 bases and J dropped 7 bases, with 15 bases sitting between them. In DNA, the CDR3 is TGTGCCAGCAGCTTAGATGCGGTCGGGTTCGGTGGCTACACCTTC. This encodes CASSLDAVGFGGYTF.

This chain joins TRBV7-2 and TRBJ2-3, with unresolved D. Germline assignment: CDR1 SGHTA and CDR2 FQGNSA. This CDR3 has 15 residues. With 2 bases removed from V and 2 bases from J, the gap between germline ends came to 11 bases. The CDR3 nucleotides are TGTGCCAGCAGCTTAATGGGTGCGGCCACAGATACGCAGTATTTT. Its translation: CASSLMGAATDTQYF.

This chain uses TRBV5-1 with TRBJ1-2, with D possibly matching TRBD1 (6 bases). This CDR3 is built from 15 residues. V dropped 2 bases and J dropped 4 bases, with 15 bases sitting between them. Germline CDR1 is SGHRS and CDR2 is YFSETQ. In nucleotides, the CDR3 is TGCGCCAGCAGCTTAAAGGACAGCCCTCTCTATGGCTACACCTTC. This translates into CASSLKDSPLYGYTF.

V is TRBV5-1 and J is TRBJ1-6; D perhaps matches TRBD1 (5 bases). Germline-derived CDR1 and CDR2 are SGHRS and YFSETQ. The CDR3 has 15 amino acids. V was clipped by 0 bases and J by 7 bases, with 11 bases between them. In nucleotides, the CDR3 is TGCGCCAGCAGCTTGGCGGCAGGGCGCAATTCACCCCTCCACTTT. Translated, it gives CASSLAAGRNSPLHF.

Only one count was recorded for this clone. This chain uses TRBV2 with TRBJ2-2, with D perhaps TRBD2 (5 bases). Germline CDR1 reads SNHLY; CDR2 reads FYNNEI. Trimming took off 6 bases at V and 3 bases at J, with 11 bases between the two ends. The CDR3 totals 14 residues. CDR3 amino acids: CASRDGRDTGELFF. CDR3 coding DNA: TGTGCCAGCAGAGATGGGCGGGACACCGGGGAGCTGTTTTTT.

This clone was counted once. The chain couples TRBV5-1 to TRBJ2-1; 10 bases match TRBD2. The CDR3 spans 16 residues. With V trimmed by 4 bases and J by 6 bases, 10 bases remained unmatched. CDR1 is SGHRS, CDR2 YFSETQ, per germline. The CDR3 nucleotides are TGCGCCAGCAGCCCCCGGGCTAGCGGGAGCTCCAATGAGCAGTTCTTC. Translating gives CASSPRASGSSNEQFF.

V usage is TRBV27 and J usage is TRBJ2-1; 9 nucleotides match TRBD2. J lost 3 bases, V lost 5 bases, and 11 bases had no gene match. The germline CDR1 and CDR2 sequences are MNHEY and SMNVEV (reference sequence). The CDR3 is 17 amino acids. The CDR3: CASSLMGTSRYYNEQFF. CDR3 DNA sequence: TGTGCCAGCAGTCTAATGGGGACTAGCAGATACTACAATGAGCAGTTCTTC.

The rearrangement links TRBV15 to TRBJ2-7; 11 bases map to TRBD2. From germline, CDR1 is LNHNV and CDR2 YYDKDF (reference sequence). The CDR3 loop spans 16 amino acids. V dropped 4 bases and J dropped 0; count of bases not matched to a gene: 5. CDR3: CATSMRTSGPSYEQYF. CDR3 nucleotide sequence: TGTGCCACCAGCATGAGGACTAGCGGGCCCTCCTACGAGCAGTACTTC.

This clone has more than one count but fewer than ten. The chain has TRBV7-9 and TRBJ2-7; D remains ambiguous. The CDR3 sequence is 15 residues long. Germline CDR1 reads SEHNR; CDR2 reads FQNEAQ (reference sequence). The germline V and J ends were trimmed by 5 bases and 0 bases, with 14 bases remaining between them. The DNA of the CDR3 is TGTGCCAGCAGCCTCCTCGAGGCGCTCTCCTACGAGCAGTACTTC. Translated: CASSLLEALSYEQYF.